The subject of this entry is one T cell receptor (beta chain). No antigen is known for it. The sample comes from a study of cytomegalovirus exposure and HLA in healthy donors. Overall study: The Caucasian-associated ancestry cluster held around four fifths of roughly 400 genotyped donors. General study results and limits: Association of 16,951 TCR beta sequences with HLA alleles was found at 0.05 false discovery rate in a later analysis. The number of N-insertions in an Asian-associated ancestry cluster was reportedly below the 666-donor mean in a later analysis. Solely CMV serostatus was available to characterize immune exposure.

Primers: 60 Vbeta forward and 13 Jbeta reverse. TCRdb keeps only in-frame clones here, not all; method: immunoSEQ multiplex PCR. Found here are 97,000 or so clones, around 57% of them singletons; the top ten hold about 4.9%. The germline gives CDR1 SQVTM, CDR2 ANQGSEA. J lost 11 bases, V lost 7 bases, and 16 bases had no gene match. This CDR3 contains 14 residues. The specimen sequenced was PBMCs. V is TRBV29-1 and J is TRBJ1-1, with 10 bases aligning to TRBD1. The clonotype was recovered from a human donor in good health. CDR3 amino acids: CSATSTGGRILAFF. The CDR3 bases are TGCAGCGCTACTTCGACAGGGGGCAGGATTCTTGCTTTCTTT.